A single sample gave rise to the 23 T cell receptor beta chains below, sequenced in a study of CXCR3-negative and CXCR3-positive naive CD8 T cells. General observations from the study: In CXCR3-positive naive cells, the TRB CDR3s were more hydrophobic than in CXCR3-negative naive cells.

The authors made the TRB cDNA libraries by 5' RACE using UMI labels. TCRdb reanalyzed the 5' RACE reads and collapses them to one entry per CDR3 protein, without DNA. The sample totals just under 65,000 distinct CDR3 sequences. No antigen has been assigned to these receptors. The sequencing input was naive CXCR3+ CD8+ T cells from blood. Documented subset: CD45RO-CCR7+CD27+CD95- naive CD8+ T cells expressing CXCR3 (TNR3+). These receptor sequences come from a human donor in good health. Some clones in this sample may be carry-over from other donors' samples.

This CDR3 is CASSLQGNYEQYF. V is TRBV11-2 and J is TRBJ2-7; TCRdb lists TRBD1, though no DNA is available to test this call. CDR3 size: 13 residues. Per the germline V gene, CDR1 is SGHAT and CDR2 is FQNNGV.

The genes are TRBV29-1 and TRBJ2-7; TCRdb's D gene call, TRBD1, goes unchecked for lack of DNA. This CDR3 is 14 amino acids long. CDR1 is SQVTM and CDR2 is ANQGSEA in the germline V gene. The chain's CDR3 is CSVVDRRNRYEQYF.

The chain links TRBV7-2 to TRBJ2-7; with no DNA, the TCRdb D assignment of TRBD1 cannot be verified. Germline V gene data show CDR1 as SGHTA and CDR2 as FQGNSA. This CDR3 contains 14 residues. This CDR3 reads CASSFGGAGYEQYF.

The V call is TRBV7-9, the J call TRBJ2-1; the TCRdb D gene call, TRBD1, has no DNA to confirm it. Looked up from germline, CDR1 is SEHNR and CDR2 is FQNEAQ (reference sequence). The CDR3 runs to 17 residues. The CDR3 reads CASSPGPGPTRGNEQFF.

The V and J genes are TRBV29-1 and TRBJ2-2; TCRdb indicates TRBD2, and absent DNA this call remains unverified. Per the germline V gene, CDR1 is SQVTM and CDR2 is ANQGSEA. The length of the CDR3 is 15 residues. CDR3 sequence: CSIRLAGGPSGELFF.

The chain is built from TRBV4-2 and TRBJ2-1; the D gene TCRdb calls, TRBD2, cannot be checked with no DNA. There are 14 residues in the CDR3. CDR1 LGHNA and CDR2 YNFKEQ come from the germline V gene. CDR3 loop: CASRVAGGPNEQFF.

V and J are TRBV19 and TRBJ2-7; TCRdb indicates TRBD2, and absent DNA this call remains unverified. Germline CDR1 and CDR2: LNHDA and SQIVND (reference sequence). This CDR3 comprises 12 residues. CDR3: CASGGLPYGQYF.

This chain uses TRBV4-3 with TRBJ2-2; the D call from TCRdb, TRBD2, cannot be confirmed without DNA. Per the germline V gene, CDR1 is LGHNA and CDR2 is YSLEER. CDR3 length: 18 residues. The chain's CDR3 is CASSQKALQGVNTGELFF.

V is TRBV4-3 and J is TRBJ2-7; TCRdb returns TRBD2, unconfirmable since there is no DNA. The CDR3 has 16 amino acids. The germline gives CDR1 LGHNA, CDR2 YSLEER. The CDR3 protein is CASSQDPAGGYYEQYF.

The chain links TRBV12-3 or TRBV12-4 to TRBJ2-7; TCRdb outputs TRBD2, but without DNA this stays unchecked. The CDR3 totals 14 residues. CDR3: CASSPIIAGDEQYF.

This chain uses TRBV5-1 with TRBJ1-1; without DNA, the TCRdb call of TRBD1 cannot be checked. CDR1 is SGHRS and CDR2 is YFSETQ in the germline V gene. CDR3 size: 17 residues. CDR3 protein: CASSSLDSFATNTEAFF.

Here the CDR3 reads CASSYASEGAGNTIYF. V usage is TRBV6-2 or TRBV6-3 and J usage is TRBJ1-3. Germline V gene sequence: CDR1 MNHEY, CDR2 SVGEGT. The CDR3 spans 16 residues.

The chain links TRBV28 to TRBJ2-7. CDR3 size: 13 residues. The germline gives CDR1 MDHEN, CDR2 SYDVKM. The CDR3 here is CASSPRVFGEQYF.

This rearrangement joins TRBV4-2 to TRBJ2-7; TCRdb lists TRBD1, though no DNA is available to test this call. Germline V CDR1 and CDR2: LGHNA, YNFKEQ. This CDR3 spans 15 amino acids. This CDR3 reads CASSHPDEIGYEQYF.

This chain connects TRBV11-3 to TRBJ2-7. Germline CDR1 is SGHNT and CDR2 is YENEEA. The CDR3 runs 14 residues. The CDR3 spells CASSSRQGPYEQYF.

The rearrangement joins TRBV7-2 to TRBJ2-2; TCRdb outputs TRBD1, but without DNA this stays unchecked. CDR1 SGHTA and CDR2 FQGNSA come from the germline V gene. The length of the CDR3 is 16 residues. The CDR3 sequence is CASTRPLGLNTGELFF. Variable domain in full (rest from reference TRBV7-2 and TRBJ2-2): GAGVSQSPSNKVTEKGKDVELRCDPISGHTALYWYRQSLGQGLEFLIYFQGNSAPDKSGLPSDRFSAERTGGSVSTLTIQRTQQEDSAVYLCASTRPLGLNTGELFFGEGSRLTVL.

The CDR3 spells CSVEDRGEYEQYF. J is TRBJ2-7 and V is TRBV29-1; TCRdb proposes TRBD1, but this gene call is untestable without DNA. CDR1 and CDR2 (germline): SQVTM, ANQGSEA. This CDR3 has 13 residues.

V is TRBV29-1 and J is TRBJ1-2. Germline loops: CDR1 SQVTM, CDR2 ANQGSEA. The CDR3 covers 13 residues. The CDR3 is CSVEPPEDNGYTF.

This sequence joins TRBV5-5 and TRBJ2-7; TCRdb outputs TRBD2, but without DNA this stays unchecked. This CDR3 comprises 14 residues. The germline CDR1 and CDR2 sequences are SGHKS and YYEKEE (reference sequence). CDR3 sequence reads: CASTSGLAAYEQYF.

The chain has TRBV23-1 and TRBJ2-7; TCRdb selects TRBD1, and the lack of DNA leaves this call unchecked. TRBV23-1 falls under the ORF class, with uncertain function. The CDR3 consists of 15 residues. The CDR3 reads CATAPRTGSSYEQYF.

The gene calls are TRBV5-5 and TRBJ2-7; absent DNA, TCRdb's TRBD1 call cannot be checked. This CDR3 has 15 amino acids. Germline V lookup: CDR1 SGHKS, CDR2 YYEKEE (reference sequence). CDR3 loop: CASSLQASPIYEQYF. Full variable domain (remainder filled in from reference TRBV5-5 and TRBJ2-7): DAGVTQSPTHLIKTRGQQVTLRCSPISGHKSVSWYQQVLGQGPQFIFQYYEKEERGRGNFPDRFSARQFPNYSSELNVNALLLGDSALYLCASSLQASPIYEQYFGPGTRLTVT.

The genes are TRBV6-2 or TRBV6-3 and TRBJ2-1; TCRdb calls TRBD1, which cannot be checked without DNA. CDR1 is MNHEY and CDR2 is SVGEGT in the germline V gene. This CDR3 is built from 17 residues. CDR3: CASSDSPRGGPHNEQFF.

V usage is TRBV19 and J usage is TRBJ2-7; as DNA is missing, the TRBD2 call by TCRdb cannot be tested. The CDR3 is made up of 15 amino acids. CDR1 and CDR2 (germline): LNHDA, SQIVND (reference sequence). The CDR3 region is CASSFHSRGAVEQYF.